Following are 26 T cell receptor beta chains from one sample sequenced in a study of T cell responses to AZD1222 COVID-19 vaccine. Libraries were prepared by immunoSEQ multiplex PCR; TCRdb keeps only in-frame clonotypes and omits some of them. The sample holds approximately 150,000 clones; approximately 90% are singletons and the top ten take approximately 1.8%. The material was peripheral blood, obtained 28 days after the second AZD1222 dose. Receptor source: an adult who received the AZD1222 COVID-19 vaccine.

This chain connects TRBV5-8 to TRBJ1-5; weak D call: TRBD1 (5 bases). Trimming pared 3 bases from V and 0 bases from J, leaving 16 bases between. Germline assignment: CDR1 SGHTS and CDR2 YDEGEE. CDR3 size: 17 residues. CDR3 in amino acids: CASSSGADIYSNQPQHF. CDR3 DNA: TGTGCCAGCAGCTCTGGTGCGGACATCTATAGCAATCAGCCCCAGCATTTT.

This chain joins TRBV7-9 and TRBJ1-3; 8 bases fit TRBD1. CDR1 and CDR2 from the germline V gene are SEHNR and FQNEAQ (reference sequence). V was clipped by 5 bases and J by 3 bases; unmatched bases: 9. The CDR3 contains 16 residues. Here the CDR3 DNA reads TGTGCCAGCAGCCCCAACGACAGGGGAGATGGAAACACCATATATTTT. Its protein product is CASSPNDRGDGNTIYF.

This CDR3 is CASSLFPTGAPSSYNEQFF. As DNA, the CDR3 is TGTGCCAGCAGCTTATTTCCGACAGGGGCACCGAGCTCCTACAATGAGCAGTTCTTC. The gene calls are TRBV7-3 and TRBJ2-1; 8 nucleotides match TRBD1. J gave up 0 bases and V 2 bases, and 12 bases lay outside the gene matches. This CDR3 has 19 residues. Germline-derived CDR1 and CDR2 are SGHTA and FQGTGA.

CDR3 region: CASSSQSTDTQYF. The CDR3 DNA is TGTGCCAGCAGCTCACAGAGCACAGATACGCAGTATTTT. The J gene is TRBJ2-3, the V gene TRBV7-3; D gene ambiguous. This CDR3 is built from 13 residues. V was pared by 4 bases and J by 0 bases, with 5 bases between. Per germline, CDR1 SGHTA and CDR2 FQGTGA. The full variable domain, in which reference TRBV7-3 and TRBJ2-3 provide the parts outside the CDR3, is GAGVSQTPSNKVTEKGKYVELRCDPISGHTALYWYRQSLGQGPEFLIYFQGTGAADDSGLPNDRFFAVRPEGSVSTLKIQRTERGDSAVYLCASSSQSTDTQYFGPGTRLTVL.

The rearrangement links TRBV7-2 to TRBJ1-2; D uncertain. Germline V lookup: CDR1 SGHTA, CDR2 FQGNSA. The length of the CDR3 is 14 residues. Trimming took 1 base from V and 8 from J, leaving 14 bases between them. CDR3 in DNA: TGTGCCAGCAGCTTAGTTTTAAGTGAGGTGGGCTACACCTTC. It translates to CASSLVLSEVGYTF. Together with reference TRBV7-2 and TRBJ1-2, the CDR3 gives the full variable domain: GAGVSQSPSNKVTEKGKDVELRCDPISGHTALYWYRQSLGQGLEFLIYFQGNSAPDKSGLPSDRFSAERTGGSVSTLTIQRTQQEDSAVYLCASSLVLSEVGYTFGSGTRLTVV.

The chain has TRBV24-1 and TRBJ1-3; a possible D gene is TRBD1 (5 bases). This CDR3 comprises 14 residues. V lost 5 bases and J 3 bases, leaving 10 bases between the germline ends. Germline CDR1 KGHDR, CDR2 SFDVKD. Written as DNA, the CDR3 is TGTGCCACCAGTGGGGGCGCGGATGGAAACACCATATATTTT. It is translated as CATSGGADGNTIYF.

The chain couples TRBV7-3 to TRBJ2-1; 12 positions agree with TRBD2. Germline V gene lookup returns CDR1 SGHTA and CDR2 FQGTGA. With V trimmed by 5 bases and J by 5 bases, 4 bases remained unmatched. The CDR3 runs to 15 residues. The CDR3 DNA reads as TGTGCCAGCAGCCTCGGACTAGCGGGAAACAATGAGCAGTTCTTC. Translated: CASSLGLAGNNEQFF. Filled out from reference TRBV7-3 and TRBJ2-1, the complete variable domain reads GAGVSQTPSNKVTEKGKYVELRCDPISGHTALYWYRQSLGQGPEFLIYFQGTGAADDSGLPNDRFFAVRPEGSVSTLKIQRTERGDSAVYLCASSLGLAGNNEQFFGPGTRLTVL.

The V gene is TRBV24-1, the J gene TRBJ2-1; the D gene is possibly TRBD1 (5 bases). Germline CDR1 reads KGHDR; CDR2 reads SFDVKD. V lost 2 bases to trimming and J lost 5 bases, with 9 bases between them. The CDR3 spans 14 residues. The CDR3: CATSDSIRDNEQFF. The DNA for the CDR3 is TGTGCCACCAGTGATTCGATCAGGGACAATGAGCAGTTCTTC.

This clone has a single count. The genes are TRBV4-2 and TRBJ1-6, with 10 bases lining up with TRBD1. CDR1 and CDR2 from the germline V gene are LGHNA and YNFKEQ. The CDR3 totals 15 residues. V shed 3 bases and J 7 bases; nucleotides not matched to a gene: 3. CDR3 nucleotides: TGTGCCAGCAGCCAGACGGGACAGGGGAATTCACCCCTCCACTTT. This sequence encodes CASSQTGQGNSPLHF.

The chain couples TRBV27 to TRBJ2-7; 7 bases match TRBD2. Germline V gene lookup returns CDR1 MNHEY and CDR2 SMNVEV (reference sequence). Trimming cost V 6 bases and J 1 base; bases outside gene matches: 9. CDR3 length: 15 residues. The CDR3 sequence: CASSSGEGPSYEQYF. The CDR3 DNA follows: TGTGCCAGCAGCTCGGGGGAGGGGCCTTCCTACGAGCAGTACTTC.

The chain has TRBV20-1 and TRBJ2-1; D may be TRBD2 (5 bases). V gave up 3 bases and J gave up 8 bases, with 14 bases separating them. Germline V gene lookup returns CDR1 DFQATT and CDR2 SNEGSKA (reference sequence). The CDR3 runs 13 residues. The CDR3 is CSASRTTRDEQFF. CDR3 sequence (DNA): TGCAGTGCTAGTCGGACGACGAGGGATGAGCAGTTCTTC.

The rearrangement links TRBV7-2 to TRBJ2-1; D call uncertain. The CDR3 is 13 residues long. Germline loops: CDR1 SGHTA, CDR2 FQGNSA. Trimming left V 2 bases short and J 2 bases short, with 4 bases between. The DNA of the CDR3 is TGTGCCAGCAGCTTAAACCCCTACAATGAGCAGTTCTTC. Encoded protein: CASSLNPYNEQFF.

The chain recombines TRBV6-2 or TRBV6-3 with TRBJ2-1; no clear D gene. V was shortened by 0 bases and J by 6 bases, with 6 bases between the two germline ends. Per the germline V gene, CDR1 is MNHEY and CDR2 is SVGEGT. This CDR3 spans 13 amino acids. The CDR3 here is CASSYSRSNEQFF. DNA of the CDR3: TGTGCCAGCAGTTACTCGAGATCCAATGAGCAGTTCTTC.

In regard to this clone: Within the sample, other DNA sequences also encode this same CDR3. This chain uses TRBV27 with TRBJ2-7; D call uncertain. This CDR3 is built from 13 residues. Germline assignment: CDR1 MNHEY and CDR2 SMNVEV (reference sequence). Between the trimmed V and J ends, which lost 0 bases and 3 bases, there was a span of 6 bases. The CDR3 nucleotides are TGTGCCAGCAGTTTATCGTGGGGCTACGAGCAGTACTTC. Protein: CASSLSWGYEQYF.

This sequence joins TRBV6-5 and TRBJ2-7, with 7 bases fitting TRBD1. The V segment lost 5 bases and the J segment 7 bases; nucleotides outside the gene matches: 8. The CDR3 covers 13 residues. The germline V gene encodes CDR1 MNHEY and CDR2 SVGAGI. CDR3 coding DNA: TGTGCCAGCAGTAACAACAGGGGTTGGGAGCAGTACTTC. Translation gives CASSNNRGWEQYF.

This sequence joins TRBV7-8 and TRBJ1-6; perhaps TRBD1 as D (6 bases). The length of the CDR3 is 16 residues. V was clipped by 5 bases and J by 9 bases, with 20 bases between them. Germline CDR1 reads SGHVS; CDR2 reads FQNEAQ. The CDR3 sequence: CASSPNQGLLGSPLHF. The CDR3 DNA sequence: TGTGCCAGCAGCCCGAATCAGGGGCTATTGGGTTCACCCCTCCACTTT.

This clone was counted once. V gene TRBV29-1 combines with J gene TRBJ1-1; 8 bases fit TRBD1. The CDR3 has 13 amino acids. Germline CDR1 SQVTM, CDR2 ANQGSEA. J gave up 6 bases and V 6 bases, and 9 bases lay outside the gene matches. The CDR3 sequence: CSVSSTGAAEAFF. DNA for the CDR3: TGCAGCGTGTCGTCGACAGGGGCAGCTGAAGCTTTCTTT.

The genes are TRBV12-3 or TRBV12-4 and TRBJ2-1; a weak D match, TRBD2 (6 bases). The CDR3 sequence is 12 residues long. Trimming cost V 7 bases and J 3 bases, with 7 bases left between them. This chain's CDR3 is CASKDYYNEQFF. As DNA, the CDR3 is TGTGCCAGCAAGGACTACTACAATGAGCAGTTCTTC.

The rearrangement joins TRBV30 to TRBJ1-1, with no clear D. In germline, CDR1 is GTSNPN, CDR2 SVGIG (reference sequence). The CDR3 sequence is 13 residues long. With 2 bases removed from V and 7 bases from J, the gap between germline ends came to 14 bases. The CDR3 coding sequence is TGTGCCTGGAGTCCCCCTTCACTGGTTGAAGCTTTCTTT. This codes for CAWSPPSLVEAFF. The whole variable domain, remainder taken from reference TRBV30 and TRBJ1-1, is SQTIHQWPATLVQPVGSPLSLECTVEGTSNPNLYWYRQAAGRGLQLLFYSVGIGQISSEVPQNLSASRPQDRQFILSSKKLLLSDSGFYLCAWSPPSLVEAFFGQGTRLTVV.

The chain has TRBV11-3 and TRBJ2-7; D ambiguous. The germline V and J ends were trimmed by 1 base and 6 bases, with 13 bases remaining between them. The CDR3 is 14 amino acids. CDR1 and CDR2 (germline): SGHNT, YENEEA. This CDR3 is CASSLAPLRAEQYF. CDR3 nucleotides: TGTGCCAGCAGCTTAGCCCCCTTACGTGCCGAGCAGTACTTC.

The chain links TRBV27 to TRBJ2-7; D possibly corresponds to TRBD2 (6 bases). Germline-derived CDR1 and CDR2 are MNHEY and SMNVEV (reference sequence). V was cut by 0 bases and J by 3 bases, with 15 bases left in between. The CDR3 sequence is 16 residues long. The CDR3 protein is CASSLSGTGPNYEQYF. As DNA, the CDR3 is TGTGCCAGCAGTTTATCGGGGACTGGTCCTAACTACGAGCAGTACTTC.

The V call is TRBV18, the J call TRBJ1-3; tentatively, D is TRBD1 (5 bases). The germline V gene has CDR1 KGHSH and CDR2 LQKENI. V lost 3 bases to trimming and J lost 0 bases, with 9 bases between them. This CDR3 contains 15 residues. Written as DNA, the CDR3 is TGTGCCAGCTCACCCGACAGTGCCTCTGGAAACACCATATATTTT. It yields the protein CASSPDSASGNTIYF.

The CDR3 sequence is CAWNLRGSGNTIYF. The DNA for the CDR3 is TGTGCCTGGAACCTCAGGGGCTCTGGAAACACCATATATTTT. V gene TRBV30 combines with J gene TRBJ1-3, with D possibly TRBD1 on 6 matching bases. Germline-derived CDR1 and CDR2 are GTSNPN and SVGIG (reference sequence). Trimming took 4 bases from V and 0 from J, leaving 10 bases between them. The CDR3 is 14 amino acids.

The chain links TRBV28 to TRBJ1-4; tentatively, D is TRBD1 (5 bases). In germline, CDR1 is MDHEN, CDR2 SYDVKM. The CDR3 is 14 residues long. V was cut by 6 bases and J by 2 bases, with 10 bases left in between. The CDR3: CASSLRVTNEKLFF. CDR3 nucleotide sequence: TGTGCCAGCAGCCTCAGGGTCACTAATGAAAAACTGTTTTTT.

The V and J genes are TRBV30 and TRBJ1-2, with D possibly matching TRBD1 (5 bases). CDR1 and CDR2 from the germline V gene are GTSNPN and SVGIG (reference sequence). V gave up 7 bases and J gave up 4 bases, with 19 bases separating them. The CDR3 runs to 14 residues. The CDR3 is CASKYGAAGYGYTF. The CDR3 DNA sequence: TGTGCCTCGAAGTATGGGGCGGCGGGCTATGGCTACACCTTC.

The CDR3: CASSPFRTSGTTTGELFF. In nucleotides, the CDR3 is TGTGCCAGCTCACCATTCAGGACCAGCGGGACTACGACCGGGGAGCTGTTTTTT. The chain has TRBV18 and TRBJ2-2, with 7 bases identical to TRBD2. Germline V gene sequence: CDR1 KGHSH, CDR2 LQKENI. With V trimmed by 2 bases and J by 5 bases, 14 bases remained unmatched. CDR3 length: 18 amino acids.